This TCR beta chain was captured in a study of PD-1 blockade in classical Hodgkin lymphoma. General observations from the study: Relative to healthy donors, newly diagnosed patients reportedly had lower baseline TCR diversity, which was reported as lower still in relapsed/refractory patients. Repertoires differed for reasons still undefined, possibly disease activity or prior therapy. While CD8+ TCR diversity did not rise significantly by C4D1, CD4+ TCR diversity did.

As for this clone: What it binds is unknown.

The CDR3 covers 15 residues. Germline V gene lookup returns CDR1 LGHNA and CDR2 YNFKEQ. Trimming took 2 bases from V and 2 from J, leaving 13 bases between them. Relapses following autologous stem cell transplantation were seen in all patients, with brentuximab vedotin exposure varying. Here immunoSEQ multiplex PCR was the method, and the copy in TCRdb shows in-frame clones only, minus some. The sample includes roughly 25,000 clones, around 80% of them seen just once. The chain is built from TRBV4-2 and TRBJ2-7, with D unresolved. The sequence came from a human donor with classical Hodgkin lymphoma. The sequencing used peripheral blood mononuclear cells (PBMCs), collected at baseline. CDR3 bases: TGTGCCAGCAGCCAATCCCCCCCCGGCGCCTACGAGCAGTACTTC. This codes for CASSQSPPGAYEQYF.